The clone carrying this T cell receptor beta chain was counted a few times. What it binds is unknown. This sample stems from a study of regulatory T cells in long-lasting Graves disease. Study details: Over 5 years on antithyroid drugs plus positive TSH receptor antibodies marked Graves' disease as persistent.

Stated time point: persistent/refractory GD, antithyroid drugs over 5 years with positive TRAb. Extracted PBMC RNA gave rise to the TCR library. Whole-study results and caveats: Shared public clonotypes totalled fewer than 3,000 in persistent patients, compared with about 990 in new patients. With persistent disease, TRBV28, TRBJ1-2 and TRBJ2-5 were the favored segments.

Researchers made TCR beta libraries by using iRepertoire HTBI primers and running Arm-PCR on CDR3 regions. TCRdb reanalysed the multiplex PCR reads using MiXCR and keeps one entry per CDR3 protein. The repertoire holds a few hundred thousand distinct CDR3 sequences, with less than 25% as singletons. The CDR3 runs to 19 residues. Germline CDR1 SGHAT, CDR2 FQNNGV. Unmatched junction bases numbered 14, after V lost 2 bases and J lost 0 bases. Sequences were derived from peripheral blood mononuclear cells (PBMCs), sampled when the disease was refractory, from a patient treated with antithyroid drugs. The sequence was collected from a female donor with Graves disease. This chain connects TRBV11-2 to TRBJ2-5; 8 nucleotides match TRBD2. This CDR3 reads CASSLRVGTSGINQETQYF. The DNA for the CDR3 is TGTGCCAGCAGCTTAAGGGTGGGAACTAGCGGAATAAACCAAGAGACCCAGTACTTC. Full variable domain (rest looked up from reference TRBV11-2 and TRBJ2-5): EAGVAQSPRYKIIEKRQSVAFWCNPISGHATLYWYQQILGQGPKLLIQFQNNGVVDDSQLPKDRFSAERLKGVDSTLKIQPAKLEDSAVYLCASSLRVGTSGINQETQYFGPGTRLLVL.